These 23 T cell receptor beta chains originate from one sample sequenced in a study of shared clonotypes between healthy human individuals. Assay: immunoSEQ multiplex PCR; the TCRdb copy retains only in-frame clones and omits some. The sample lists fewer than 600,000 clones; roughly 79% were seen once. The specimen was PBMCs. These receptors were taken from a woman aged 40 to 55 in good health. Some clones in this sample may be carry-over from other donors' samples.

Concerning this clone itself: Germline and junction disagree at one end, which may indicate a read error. CDR3 bases: TGTGCCAGCAGCCAAGATGACCAGAGAGGGAGATCGTTC. Translation gives CASSQDDQRGRSF. J is TRBJ1-2 and V is TRBV4-2, with D hard to call. Germline CDR1 reads LGHNA; CDR2 reads YNFKEQ. This CDR3 comprises 13 residues.

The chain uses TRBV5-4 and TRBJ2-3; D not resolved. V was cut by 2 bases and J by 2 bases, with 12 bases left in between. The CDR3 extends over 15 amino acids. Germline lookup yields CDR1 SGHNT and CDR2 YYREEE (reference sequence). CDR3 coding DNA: TGTGCCAGCAGCTTCGCAGGCGCCCCCACAGATACGCAGTATTTT. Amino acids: CASSFAGAPTDTQYF.

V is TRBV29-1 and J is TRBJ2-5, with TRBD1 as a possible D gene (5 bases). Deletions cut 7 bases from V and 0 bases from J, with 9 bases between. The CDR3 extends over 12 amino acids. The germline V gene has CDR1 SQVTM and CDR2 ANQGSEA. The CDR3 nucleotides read TGCAGCGCTGGACACAACCAAGAGACCCAGTACTTC. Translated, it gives CSAGHNQETQYF.

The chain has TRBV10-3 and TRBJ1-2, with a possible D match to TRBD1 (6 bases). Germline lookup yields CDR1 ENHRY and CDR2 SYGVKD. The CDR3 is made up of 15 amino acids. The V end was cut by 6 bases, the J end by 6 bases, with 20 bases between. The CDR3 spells CAISEKGTFGDGYTF. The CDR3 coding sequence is TGTGCCATCAGCGAGAAGGGGACATTCGGCGATGGCTACACCTTC.

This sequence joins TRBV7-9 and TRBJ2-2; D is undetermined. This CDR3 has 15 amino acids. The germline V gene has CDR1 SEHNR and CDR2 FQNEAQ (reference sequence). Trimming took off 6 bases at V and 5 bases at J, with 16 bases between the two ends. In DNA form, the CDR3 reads TGTGCCAGCAGTCGGACCCCGCGGCGGACCGGGGAGCTGTTTTTT. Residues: CASSRTPRRTGELFF.

The CDR3 loop reads CASSLGTITDTQYF. CDR3 coding DNA: TGTGCCAGCAGTTTGGGGACTATCACAGATACGCAGTATTTT. The chain has TRBV6-5 and TRBJ2-3; 7 bases match TRBD2. The length of the CDR3 is 14 residues. Germline-derived CDR1 and CDR2 are MNHEY and SVGAGI. With V trimmed by 4 bases and J by 2 bases, 3 bases remained unmatched.

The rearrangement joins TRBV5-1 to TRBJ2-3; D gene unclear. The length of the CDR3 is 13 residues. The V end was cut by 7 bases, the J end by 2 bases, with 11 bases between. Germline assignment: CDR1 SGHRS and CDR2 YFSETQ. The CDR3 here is CASCTVPTDTQYF. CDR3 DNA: TGCGCCAGCTGTACAGTCCCCACAGATACGCAGTATTTT.

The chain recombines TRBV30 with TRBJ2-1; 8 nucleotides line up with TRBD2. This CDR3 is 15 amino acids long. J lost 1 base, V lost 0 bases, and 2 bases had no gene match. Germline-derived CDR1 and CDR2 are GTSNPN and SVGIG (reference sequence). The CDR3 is CAWSVRGRSYNEQFF. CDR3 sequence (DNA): TGTGCCTGGAGTGTACGCGGGAGGTCCTACAATGAGCAGTTCTTC.

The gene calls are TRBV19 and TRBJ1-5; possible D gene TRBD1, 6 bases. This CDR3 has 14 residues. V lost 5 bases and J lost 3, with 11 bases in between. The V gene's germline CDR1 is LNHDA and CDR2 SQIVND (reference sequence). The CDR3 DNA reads TGTGCCAGTAGTGATCAGGGGCTCAATCAGCCCCAGCATTTT. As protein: CASSDQGLNQPQHF.

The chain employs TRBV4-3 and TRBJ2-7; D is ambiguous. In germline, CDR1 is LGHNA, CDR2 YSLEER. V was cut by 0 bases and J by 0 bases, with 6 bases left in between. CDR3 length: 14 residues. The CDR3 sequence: CASSQDLGSYEQYF. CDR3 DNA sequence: TGCGCCAGCAGCCAAGATCTAGGCTCCTACGAGCAGTACTTC.

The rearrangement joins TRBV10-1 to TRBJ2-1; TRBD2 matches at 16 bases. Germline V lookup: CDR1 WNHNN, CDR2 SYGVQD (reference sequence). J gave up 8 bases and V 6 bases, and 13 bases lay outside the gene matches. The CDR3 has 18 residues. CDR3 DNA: TGCGCCAGCAGCACGGGACAGGGGACTAGCGGGAGGGCCGATGAGCAGTTCTTC. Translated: CASSTGQGTSGRADEQFF.

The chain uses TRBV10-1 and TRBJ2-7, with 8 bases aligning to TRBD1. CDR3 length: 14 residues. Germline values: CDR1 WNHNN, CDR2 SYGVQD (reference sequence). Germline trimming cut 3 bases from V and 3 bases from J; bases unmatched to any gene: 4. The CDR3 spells CASSDGGQGYEQYF. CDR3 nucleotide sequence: TGCGCCAGCAGTGATGGAGGACAGGGCTACGAGCAGTACTTC.

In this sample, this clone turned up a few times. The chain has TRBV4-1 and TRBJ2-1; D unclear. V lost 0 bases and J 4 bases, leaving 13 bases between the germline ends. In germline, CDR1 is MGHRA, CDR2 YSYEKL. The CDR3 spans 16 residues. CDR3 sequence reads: CASSQDFATRYNEQFF. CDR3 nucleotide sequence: TGCGCCAGCAGCCAAGACTTTGCGACAAGATACAATGAGCAGTTCTTC.

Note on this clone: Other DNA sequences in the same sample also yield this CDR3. CDR3 nucleotide sequence: TGTGCCAGCAGCCCCAGGGGGGGAGGCAATCAGCCCCAGCATTTT. It encodes CASSPRGGGNQPQHF. The chain links TRBV28 to TRBJ1-5; 7 bases line up with TRBD1. From germline, CDR1 is MDHEN and CDR2 SYDVKM. The CDR3 runs 15 residues. J lost 2 bases, V lost 6 bases, and 7 bases had no gene match.

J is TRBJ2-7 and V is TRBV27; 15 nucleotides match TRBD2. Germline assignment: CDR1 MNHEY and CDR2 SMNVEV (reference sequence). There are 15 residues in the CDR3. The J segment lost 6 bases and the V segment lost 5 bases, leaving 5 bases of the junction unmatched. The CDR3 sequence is CASSTGTSGRSEQYF. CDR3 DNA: TGTGCCAGCAGTACTGGGACTAGCGGGAGGAGCGAGCAGTACTTC.

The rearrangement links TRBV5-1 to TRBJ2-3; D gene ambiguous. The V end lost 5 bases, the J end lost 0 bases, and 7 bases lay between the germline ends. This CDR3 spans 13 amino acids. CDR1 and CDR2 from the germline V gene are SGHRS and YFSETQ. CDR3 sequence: CASSRVSTDTQYF. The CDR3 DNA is TGCGCCAGCAGTAGAGTCAGCACAGATACGCAGTATTTT.

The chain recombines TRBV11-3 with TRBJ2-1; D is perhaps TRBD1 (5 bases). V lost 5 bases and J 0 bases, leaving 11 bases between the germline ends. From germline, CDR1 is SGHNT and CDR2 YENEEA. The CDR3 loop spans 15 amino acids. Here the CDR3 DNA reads TGTGCCAGCAGCACCAGGACAAGCTCCTACAATGAGCAGTTCTTC. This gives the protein CASSTRTSSYNEQFF.

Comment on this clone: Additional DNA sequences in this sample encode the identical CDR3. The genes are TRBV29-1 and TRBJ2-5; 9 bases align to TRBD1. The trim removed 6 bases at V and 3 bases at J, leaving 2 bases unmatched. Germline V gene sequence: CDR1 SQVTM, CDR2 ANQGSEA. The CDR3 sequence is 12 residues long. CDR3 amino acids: CSVRTGEETQYF. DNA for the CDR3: TGCAGCGTAAGGACAGGGGAAGAGACCCAGTACTTC.

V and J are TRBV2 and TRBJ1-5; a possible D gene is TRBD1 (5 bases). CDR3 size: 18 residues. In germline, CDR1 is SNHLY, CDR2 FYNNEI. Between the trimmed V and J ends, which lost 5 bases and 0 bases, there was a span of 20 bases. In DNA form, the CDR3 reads TGTGCCAGCAGTCCTCCGGGGCAGACCGTCTATAGCAATCAGCCCCAGCATTTT. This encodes CASSPPGQTVYSNQPQHF.

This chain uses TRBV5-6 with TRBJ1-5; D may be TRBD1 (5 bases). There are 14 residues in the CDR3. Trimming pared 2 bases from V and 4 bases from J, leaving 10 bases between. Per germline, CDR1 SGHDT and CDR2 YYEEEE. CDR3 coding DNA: TGTGCCAGCAGCTTAGGGGTAGGAAATCAGCCCCAGCATTTT. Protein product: CASSLGVGNQPQHF.

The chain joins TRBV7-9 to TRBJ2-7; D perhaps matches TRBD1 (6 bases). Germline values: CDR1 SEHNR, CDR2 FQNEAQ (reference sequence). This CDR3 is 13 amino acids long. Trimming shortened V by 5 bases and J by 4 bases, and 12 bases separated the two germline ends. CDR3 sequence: CASSPGADYEQYF. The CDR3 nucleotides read TGTGCCAGCAGCCCAGGGGCGGATTACGAGCAGTACTTC. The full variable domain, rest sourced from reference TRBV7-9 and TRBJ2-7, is DTGVSQNPRHKITKRGQNVTFRCDPISEHNRLYWYRQTLGQGPEFLTYFQNEAQLEKSRLLSDRFSAERPKGSFSTLEIQRTEQGDSAMYLCASSPGADYEQYFGPGTRLTVT.

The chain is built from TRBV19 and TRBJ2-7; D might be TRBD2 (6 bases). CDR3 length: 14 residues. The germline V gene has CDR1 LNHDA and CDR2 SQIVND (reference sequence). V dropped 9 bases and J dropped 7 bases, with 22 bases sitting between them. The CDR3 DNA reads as TGTGCCAGGGGTCGGGCTAGCGAAATGTGGGAGCAGTACTTC. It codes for CARGRASEMWEQYF.

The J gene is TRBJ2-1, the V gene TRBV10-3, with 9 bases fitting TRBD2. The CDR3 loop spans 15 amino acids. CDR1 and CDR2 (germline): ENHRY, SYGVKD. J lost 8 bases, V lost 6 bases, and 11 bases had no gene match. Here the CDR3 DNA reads TGTGCCATCAGGGCCGGGCTAGCGGGAAGGTATGAGCAGTTCTTC. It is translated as CAIRAGLAGRYEQFF.